The following is a T cell receptor (beta chain) sequence with its context. The protocol was immunoSEQ multiplex PCR, while the TCRdb copy is restricted to in-frame clones and leaves out a portion. The sample consists of 14,000 or so clones, 70% to 90% of them appearing once. This entry belongs to a study of OX40 agonist ivuxolimab in advanced cancers. Study background: Patients in the trial were receiving intravenous ivuxolimab every 2 weeks, at doses of 0.01 to 10 mg/kg. Each dose-escalation patient presented with hepatocellular carcinoma, melanoma, renal cell or head and neck cancer.

This clonotype was obtained from an adult with an advanced solid tumor such as melanoma, head and neck, liver or kidney cancer. Sample: CD4+ or CD8+ T cells sorted from blood, taken in a trial of the OX40 agonist ivuxolimab.

The CDR3 loop is CASSLGQGHEQFF. Written as DNA, the CDR3 is TGTGCCAGCAGCTTGGGACAGGGCCATGAGCAGTTCTTC. The chain combines TRBV5-6 with TRBJ2-1; 7 bases match TRBD1. The CDR3 sequence is 13 residues long. V lost 0 bases, J lost 8 bases, and 2 bases stayed unmatched. The germline gives CDR1 SGHDT, CDR2 YYEEEE.